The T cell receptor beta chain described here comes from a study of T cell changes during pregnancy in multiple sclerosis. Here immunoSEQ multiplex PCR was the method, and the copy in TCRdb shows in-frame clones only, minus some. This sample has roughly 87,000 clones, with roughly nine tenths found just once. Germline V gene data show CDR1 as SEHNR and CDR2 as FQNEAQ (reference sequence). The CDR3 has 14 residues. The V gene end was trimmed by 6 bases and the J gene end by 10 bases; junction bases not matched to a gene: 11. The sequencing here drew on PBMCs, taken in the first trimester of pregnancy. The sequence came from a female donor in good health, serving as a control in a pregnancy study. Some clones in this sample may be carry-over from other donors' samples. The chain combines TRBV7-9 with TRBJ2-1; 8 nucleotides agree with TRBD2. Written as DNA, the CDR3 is TGTGCCAGCAGTCCGGGGGGGCCGGTGAACGAGCAGTTCTTC. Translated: CASSPGGPVNEQFF.